The entry below gives a single TCR beta chain sequence along with its context. V lost 0 bases, J lost 1 base, and 10 bases lay in between. CDR1 and CDR2 from the germline V gene are SGHDT and YYEEEE. There are 15 residues in the CDR3. Unique molecular identifiers were attached to individual cDNA molecules. A single record per CDR3 protein comes from TCRdb applying MiXCR to the 5' RACE reads. The sample records some 80,000 distinct CDR3 sequences, roughly an eighth being singletons. These data come from a study of early T cells in non-severe SARS-CoV-2 infection. Background on the study: It was bulk RNA from unsorted whole blood that was sequenced, and the chains were unpaired.

The J gene is TRBJ1-1, the V gene TRBV5-6; no clear D gene. The receptor was derived from an adult who was a healthcare worker with PCR-confirmed SARS-CoV-2 infection or an uninfected control (not recorded which). Sequencing used whole blood. CDR3 amino acids: CASSLAWVTNTEAFF. In nucleotides, the CDR3 is TGTGCCAGCAGCTTGGCGTGGGTTACGAACACTGAAGCTTTCTTT.